This TCR beta chain is from a study of technical replicates of blood from a few donors (dated by TCRdb to about 2017). Of note for this clone: Its target antigen remains unknown. No quality values exist for individual bases; no much larger clone is one base distant.

Library prep was done by the immunoSEQ multiplex PCR assay. In TCRdb, the immuneACCESS table is reduced to in-frame sequences with V and J assigned. These tables do not hold every clone; where another copy was compared, an unresolved V gene accounts for under half, and the others remain unexplained. The sample table records 65,000 to 90,000 clones; 93% of these occur just once. 0.2% to 0.25% of the sample is held by the ten biggest clonotypes. The sequence derives from a human donor in good health. What was sequenced was T cells isolated from PBMCs.

The base sequence is TGCGCCAGCAGCTTGGGGGCTAGCGGGGGCGAGCAGTTCTTC. This yields the protein CASSLGASGGEQFF. Recombination linked TRBV5-1 to TRBJ2-1; the central 10 bases match TRBD2. From a lookup of the germline V gene, CDR1 and CDR2 are SGHRS and YFSETQ. Counted from cysteine to phenylalanine, this CDR3 has 14 amino acids. Only CDR3 DNA remains: 42 bases, in frame from the first base. Germline trimming: 0 bases from V, 10 bases from J; junction bases outside gene matches: 4.